The subject of this entry is one T cell receptor (beta chain). Its antigen is unidentified. This sample stems from a study of vaccination and CD4 T cells after COVID-19. Looked up from germline, CDR1 is SGHTA and CDR2 is FQGNSA. V was cut by 1 base and J by 5 bases, with 17 bases left in between. The CDR3 extends over 16 amino acids. The Oncomine TCR Beta short-read assay sequenced DNA from cultured CD4+ T cells. TCRdb redid the calling of the PCR reads with MiXCR, one entry per CDR3 protein. The sample lists more than 10,000 distinct CDR3 sequences, around 43% occurring once. Treatment of the sample: roughly 11-day PBMC culture with coronavirus spike peptide pools or control peptides (ViraFEST assay). After culture for approximately 10 days, isolation of CD4+ T cells was performed by negative selection.

Sample: CD4+ T cells from blood, cultured in vitro. The sequence was obtained from a human donor who had recovered from COVID-19. V gene TRBV7-2 combines with J gene TRBJ2-5; D may be TRBD1 or TRBD2 (7 bases each). The CDR3, as DNA: TGTGCCAGCAGCTTAGTGGGCGGGGGAGGGGGCGAGACCCAGTACTTC. It codes for CASSLVGGGGGETQYF.